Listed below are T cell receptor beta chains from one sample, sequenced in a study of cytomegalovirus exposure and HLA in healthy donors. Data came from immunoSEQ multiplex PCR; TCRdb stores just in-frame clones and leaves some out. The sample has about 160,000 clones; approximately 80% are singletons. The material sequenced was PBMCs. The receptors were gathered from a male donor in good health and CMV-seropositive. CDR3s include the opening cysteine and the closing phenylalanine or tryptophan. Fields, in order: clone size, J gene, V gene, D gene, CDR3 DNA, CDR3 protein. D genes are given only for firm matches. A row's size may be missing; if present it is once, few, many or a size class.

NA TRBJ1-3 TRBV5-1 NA TGCGCCAGCAGCTTAGGTGGGGCCGCAAGCTCTGGAAACACCATATATTTT CASSLGGAASSGNTIYF
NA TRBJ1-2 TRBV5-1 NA TGCGCCAGCAGCGGATCTACGACATTCGGAGGCTACACCTTC CASSGSTTFGGYTF
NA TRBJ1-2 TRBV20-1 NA TGCAGTGCTAGAGTGCAGTATGGCTACACCTTC CSARVQYGYTF
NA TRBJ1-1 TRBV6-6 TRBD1 TGTGCCAGCAGATTAATGACAGGGGTGAACACTGAAGCTTTCTTT CASRLMTGVNTEAFF
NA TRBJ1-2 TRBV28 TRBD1 TGTGCCAGCAGTCAACCGGGACAGGGGTACTATGGCTACACCTTC CASSQPGQGYYGYTF
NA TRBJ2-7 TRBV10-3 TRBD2 TGTGCCACCAGTATAAAGCCGGGACTAGCGGGAATAGAGCAGTACTTC CATSIKPGLAGIEQYF
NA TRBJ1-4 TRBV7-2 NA TGTGCCAGCAGCCCCCATGGTATGAGTGAAAAACTGTTTTTT CASSPHGMSEKLFF
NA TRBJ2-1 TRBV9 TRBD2 TGTGCCAGCAGCGGGAGCGGGACCAGCTCCTACAATGAGCAGTTCTTC CASSGSGTSSYNEQFF
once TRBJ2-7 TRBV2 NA TGTGCCAGCAGACGCGGACAGTATAGTTACGAGCAGTACTTC CASRRGQYSYEQYF
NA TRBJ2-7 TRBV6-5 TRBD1 TGTGCCAGCAGTTACGACAGGGCGACATCCTACGAGCAGTACTTC CASSYDRATSYEQYF
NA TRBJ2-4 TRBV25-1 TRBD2 TGTGCCAGCAGTGATTCAGCGGGAGAGCCCCAAAACATTCAGTACTTC CASSDSAGEPQNIQYF
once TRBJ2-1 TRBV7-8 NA TGTGCCAGCAGGGGGGGACGCGGGAACTCCTACAATGAGCAGTTCTTC CASRGGRGNSYNEQFF
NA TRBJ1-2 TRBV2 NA TGTGCCAGCAGTCCCGATCTAAACTATGGCTACACCTTC CASSPDLNYGYTF
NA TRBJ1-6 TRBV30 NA TGTGCCTGGAGAAGAAGGGGTCACAGCTCCTATAATTCACCCCTCCACTTT CAWRRRGHSSYNSPLHF
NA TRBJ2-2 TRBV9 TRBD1 TGTGCCAGCAGCGTTCGAGGGGACAGGGTTTCCGGGGAGCTGTTTTTT CASSVRGDRVSGELFF
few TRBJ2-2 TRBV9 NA TGTGCCAGCAGCCCCTACTACAATCCCGGGGAGCTGTTTTTT CASSPYYNPGELFF
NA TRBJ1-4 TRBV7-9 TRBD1 TGTGCCAGCAGCTTAGGTCCCGGGACAGGGAATGAAAAACTGTTTTTT CASSLGPGTGNEKLFF
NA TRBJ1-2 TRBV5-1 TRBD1 TGCGCCAGCAGCCTCGGGACAGGGGCTAACTATGGCTACACCTTC CASSLGTGANYGYTF
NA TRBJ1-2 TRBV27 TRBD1 TGTGCCAGCAGTTTTGGACAGGGCGGCAACTATGGCTACACCTTC CASSFGQGGNYGYTF
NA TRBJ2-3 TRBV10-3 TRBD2 TGTGCCATCAGTGCAAGGACTAGCGGGAGTAGGGGCACAGATACGCAGTATTTT CAISARTSGSRGTDTQYF
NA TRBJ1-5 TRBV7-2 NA TGTGCCAGCAGCCCCAATTTAGGCGGCGCGGGGCAGCCCCAGCATTTT CASSPNLGGAGQPQHF
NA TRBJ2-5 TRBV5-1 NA TGCGCCAGCAGCCCGGTTGGGGGGGAGACCCAGTACTTC CASSPVGGETQYF
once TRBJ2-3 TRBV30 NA TGTGCCTGGAGTGGCGGCGACAGTAGCACAGATACGCAGTATTTT CAWSGGDSSTDTQYF
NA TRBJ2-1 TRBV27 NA TGTGCCAGCAGACAGTGGCAAGGGGTGGATGAGCAGTTCTTC CASRQWQGVDEQFF
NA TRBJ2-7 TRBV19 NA TGTGCCAGTAGTATTGGGCTATCCACCTACGAGCAGTACTTC CASSIGLSTYEQYF
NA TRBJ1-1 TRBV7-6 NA TGTGCCAGCAGCCTGGGACTCGGGAACACTGAAGCTTTCTTT CASSLGLGNTEAFF
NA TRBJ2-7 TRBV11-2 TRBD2 TGTGCCAGCAGCCCGGGGAGAGCGGGAGCATCCGACGAGCAGTACTTC CASSPGRAGASDEQYF
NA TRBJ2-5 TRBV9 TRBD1 TGTGCCAGCAGCGCTGGTGGACAGGCCGTCGGGACCCAGTACTTC CASSAGGQAVGTQYF
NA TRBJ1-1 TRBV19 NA TGTGCCAGTAGTATGGCAGGAGGGAGCACTGAAGCTTTCTTT CASSMAGGSTEAFF
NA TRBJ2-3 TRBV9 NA TGTGCCAGCAGCGTAGAGGCTAGCTGGGTCACAGATACGCAGTATTTT CASSVEASWVTDTQYF
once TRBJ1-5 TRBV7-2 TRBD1 TGTGCCAGCAGCGACAGGGCGGGCAATCAGCCCCAGCATTTT CASSDRAGNQPQHF
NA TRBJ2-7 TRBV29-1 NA TGCAGCGGTCAACAGGGCTACGAGCAGTACTTC CSGQQGYEQYF
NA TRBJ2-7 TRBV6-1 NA TGTGCCAGCAGTGAACGACAGGGAGGCTCCTACGAGCAGTACTTC CASSERQGGSYEQYF
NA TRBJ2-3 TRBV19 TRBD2 TGTGCCAGTAGTATAAACCCCCGGGGGGTAGAAGCTACGCAGTATTTT CASSINPRGVEATQYF
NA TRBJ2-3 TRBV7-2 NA TGTGCCAGCAGCTTAAGTAGCGCCACAGATACGCAGTATTTT CASSLSSATDTQYF
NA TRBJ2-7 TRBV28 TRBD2 TGTGCCAGCACCCTGGAGCGGGAGTCTGGTTACGAGCAGTACTTC CASTLERESGYEQYF
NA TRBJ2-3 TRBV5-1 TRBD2 TGCGCCAGCAGCTTGGCCCCCACTAGCGGCACAGATACGCAGTATTTT CASSLAPTSGTDTQYF
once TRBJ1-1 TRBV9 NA TGTGCCAGCAGCGCCAGGGGCGGGAACACTGAAGCTTTCTTT CASSARGGNTEAFF
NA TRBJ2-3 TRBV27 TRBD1 TGTGCCAGCAGTTTATGGGGACAGGGGACAGATACGCAGTATTTT CASSLWGQGTDTQYF
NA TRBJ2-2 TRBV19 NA TGTGCCAGTAGTATAGCTTTACTGAACACCGGGGAGCTGTTTTTT CASSIALLNTGELFF
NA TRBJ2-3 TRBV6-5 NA TGTGCCAGCGCGGGTCACTTATCCGATACGCAGTATTTT CASAGHLSDTQYF
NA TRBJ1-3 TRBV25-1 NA TGTGCCAGCAGTGAATATCAGGACTCTGGAAACACCATATATTTT CASSEYQDSGNTIYF
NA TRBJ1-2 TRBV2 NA TGTGCCAGCACCGACAGCTTCATTAGTAACTATGGCTACACCTTC CASTDSFISNYGYTF
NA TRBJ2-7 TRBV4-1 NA TGCGCCAGCACCCCTGACAGGCGTTCCTACGAGCAGTACTTC CASTPDRRSYEQYF
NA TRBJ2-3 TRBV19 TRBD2 TGTGCCAGTAGTCCTAGCGGGAGTCGGGGGAATACGCAGTATTTT CASSPSGSRGNTQYF
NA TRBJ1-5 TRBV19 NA TGTGCCTCAAGGAGGCCCTTTGGCAATCAGCCCCAGCATTTT CASRRPFGNQPQHF
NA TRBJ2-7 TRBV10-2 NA TGCGCCAGCAGTGCTGGCAGGGCCTACGAGCAGTACTTC CASSAGRAYEQYF
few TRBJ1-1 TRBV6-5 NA TGTGCCAGCAGGCGTTGGGGGGATGCAAACACTGAAGCTTTCTTT CASRRWGDANTEAFF
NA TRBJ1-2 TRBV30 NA TGTGCCTGGACTAAACACCCCTGGGAGACAGGATATGGCTACACCTTC CAWTKHPWETGYGYTF
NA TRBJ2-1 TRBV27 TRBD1 TGTGCCAGCGATCTCCTGGGGGTACAGGGGGCCGGCAATGAGCAGTTCTTC CASDLLGVQGAGNEQFF
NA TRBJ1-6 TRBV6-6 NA TGTGCCAGCAATGGGCAGAACAATTCACCCCTCCACTTT CASNGQNNSPLHF
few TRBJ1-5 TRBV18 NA TGTGCCAGCTCACCACAGGGGAGCAATCAGCCCCAGCATTTT CASSPQGSNQPQHF
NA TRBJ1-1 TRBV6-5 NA TGTGCCACTGGTGAGCCGAACACTGAAGCTTTCTTT CATGEPNTEAFF
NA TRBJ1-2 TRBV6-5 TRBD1 TGTGCCAGCAGTAGGGACAGGGCCCCATATGGCTACACCTTC CASSRDRAPYGYTF
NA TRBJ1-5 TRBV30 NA TGTGCCTGGGGACATAATAGCAATCAGCCCCAGCATTTT CAWGHNSNQPQHF